Only a few counts were recorded for the clone carrying this T cell receptor beta chain. Its target is not known. The data are from a study of radiation and T cells in renal cell carcinoma. The study's findings and limits: Dominant CDR3 motifs occupied more repertoire in irradiated than control tumors. In blood, top tumor clones expanded by 2 weeks, shrinking by 4.

The treatment was: 15 Gy SBRT to primary tumor, nephrectomy 4 weeks later. Some clones are missing from TCRdb's copy, which holds only in-frame ones; the method was immunoSEQ multiplex PCR. The sample consists of some 16,000 clones, approximately 48% of them appearing once. This clonotype originated in a woman aged 60-75 years with renal cell carcinoma. This specimen was tumor tissue, taken from a patient whose treatment included radiotherapy and nephrectomy.

The CDR3 region has the DNA TGTGCCATCAGGAGGGACAACTTAGACTACGAGCAGTACTTC. It is translated as CAIRRDNLDYEQYF. V is TRBV27 and J is TRBJ2-7; D may be TRBD1 or TRBD2 (6 bases each). This CDR3 spans 14 amino acids. The ends were cut back, 10 bases at V and 3 bases at J, with 19 bases in the middle. In germline, CDR1 is MNHEY, CDR2 SMNVEV (reference sequence).